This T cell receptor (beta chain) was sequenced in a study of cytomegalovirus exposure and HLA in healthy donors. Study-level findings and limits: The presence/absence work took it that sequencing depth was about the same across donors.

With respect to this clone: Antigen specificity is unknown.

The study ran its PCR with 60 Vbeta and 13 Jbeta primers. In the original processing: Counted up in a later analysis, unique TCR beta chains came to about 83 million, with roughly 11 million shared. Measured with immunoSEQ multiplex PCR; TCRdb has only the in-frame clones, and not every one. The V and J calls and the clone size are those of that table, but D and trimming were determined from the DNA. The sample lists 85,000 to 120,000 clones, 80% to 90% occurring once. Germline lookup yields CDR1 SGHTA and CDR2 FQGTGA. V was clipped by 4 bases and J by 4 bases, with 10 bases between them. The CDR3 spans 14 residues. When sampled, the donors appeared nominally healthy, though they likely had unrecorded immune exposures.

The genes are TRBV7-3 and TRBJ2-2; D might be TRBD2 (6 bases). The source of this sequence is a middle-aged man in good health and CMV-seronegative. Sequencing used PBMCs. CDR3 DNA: TGTGCCAGCAGCTCACTAGCCGGCACCGGGGAGCTGTTTTTT. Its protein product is CASSSLAGTGELFF.